This TCR beta chain was documented in a study of CD8 T cells in Susac syndrome. An amount of RNA that ranged from about 0.45 to 1 ug was reverse transcribed with random hexamers. The method of amplification for TCR beta CDR3 was immunoSEQ multiplex PCR, covering 54 Vbeta and 13 Jbeta. MiXCR was run by TCRdb on the immunoSEQ multiplex PCR reads, yielding one entry per CDR3 protein. The table includes approximately 90,000 distinct CDR3 sequences, over 85% detected once. The ends were cut back, 0 bases at V and 6 bases at J, with 8 bases in the middle. Looked up from germline, CDR1 is SQVTM and CDR2 is ANQGSEA. This CDR3 is built from 12 residues. Sequencing of TCR beta, carried out with a high-throughput approach, was applied to CD8+ and CD4+ T cells from the blood. Negative isolation was used for CD8+ and CD4+ T cells and FACS enrichment for TEMRA cells.

The clonotype was recovered from a human donor in good health. The specimen sequenced was CD8+ T cells from PBMCs. V gene TRBV29-1 combines with J gene TRBJ1-2; D unresolved. CDR3 coding DNA: TGCAGCGTTGAAGACTCGAGGGATGGCTACACCTTC. Its translation: CSVEDSRDGYTF.